The 16 T cell receptor beta chains in this list originate from one sample, sequenced in a study of shared clonotypes between healthy human individuals. Libraries were prepared by immunoSEQ multiplex PCR; TCRdb keeps only in-frame clonotypes and omits some of them. The sample carries some 2,000,000 clones, nearly 97% recorded once. The sample taken for sequencing was naive CD4+ T cells sorted from blood. Subset in this sample: CD45RA+ positively selected. The receptors come from a man between 18 and 29 years old in good health.

This clone is a singleton in its sample. CDR3 sequence (DNA): TGTGCCTCCGGTAGGATCGTAAACACCGGGGAGCTGTTTTTT. It specifies CASGRIVNTGELFF. V gene TRBV2 combines with J gene TRBJ2-2; no definite D call. V lost 11 bases and J lost 2, with 15 bases in between. The CDR3 runs to 14 residues. The germline gives CDR1 SNHLY, CDR2 FYNNEI. The variable domain in full, with the rest retrieved from reference TRBV2 and TRBJ2-2, is EPEVTQTPSHQVTQMGQEVILRCVPISNHLYFYWYRQILGQKVEFLVSFYNNEISEKSEIFDDQFSVERPDGSNFTLKIRSTKLEDSAMYFCASGRIVNTGELFFGEGSRLTVL.

In regard to this clone: The same CDR3 is also encoded by other DNA sequences in this sample. The rearrangement links TRBV9 to TRBJ2-5; 11 bases agree with TRBD2. This CDR3 spans 16 amino acids. Trimming took 0 bases from V and 3 from J; bases not matched to a gene: 4. Germline lookup yields CDR1 SGDLS and CDR2 YYNGEE. CDR3 loop: CASSVVPSGRKETQYF. DNA of the CDR3: TGTGCCAGCAGCGTAGTTCCTAGCGGGAGGAAAGAGACCCAGTACTTC.

This rearrangement joins TRBV6-7 to TRBJ2-7; 10 bases line up with TRBD1. TRBV6-7 is placed among ORFs of uncertain function. V was pared by 7 bases and J by 1 base, with 7 bases of the junction left unmatched. CDR3 length equals 15 residues. CDR3 loop: CASIGQGGISYEQYF. The CDR3 bases are TGTGCCAGCATAGGACAGGGGGGAATATCCTACGAGCAGTACTTC.

The chain carries TRBV30 and TRBJ1-2; D is perhaps TRBD1 (6 bases). The CDR3 consists of 15 residues. The V end lost 4 bases, the J end lost 0 bases, and 15 bases lay between the germline ends. Germline values: CDR1 GTSNPN, CDR2 SVGIG (reference sequence). The CDR3 loop reads CAWTYPGQSNYGYTF. As DNA, the CDR3 is TGTGCCTGGACCTACCCCGGACAGTCTAACTATGGCTACACCTTC.

Of note for this clone: Other DNA sequences in this specimen translate into the identical CDR3. The V and J genes are TRBV11-2 and TRBJ1-5; TRBD1 might be the D (6 bases). The CDR3 length is 15 residues. Trimming left V 1 base short and J 2 bases short, with 9 bases between. Germline V lookup: CDR1 SGHAT, CDR2 FQNNGV. CDR3 bases: TGTGCCAGCAGCTTAGCTCCAGGGGGCAATCAGCCCCAGCATTTT. Protein product: CASSLAPGGNQPQHF.

The chain employs TRBV7-9 and TRBJ2-7; D not resolved. V was cut by 3 bases and J by 2 bases, with 11 bases left in between. This CDR3 comprises 14 residues. The germline V gene has CDR1 SEHNR and CDR2 FQNEAQ (reference sequence). The CDR3 sequence: CASSFSPSPYEQYF. The CDR3 region has the DNA TGTGCCAGCAGCTTTTCCCCGAGCCCCTACGAGCAGTACTTC. Complete variable domain (other parts from reference TRBV7-9 and TRBJ2-7): DTGVSQNPRHKITKRGQNVTFRCDPISEHNRLYWYRQTLGQGPEFLTYFQNEAQLEKSRLLSDRFSAERPKGSFSTLEIQRTEQGDSAMYLCASSFSPSPYEQYFGPGTRLTVT.

The chain employs TRBV4-1 and TRBJ2-4; D uncertain. Germline assignment: CDR1 MGHRA and CDR2 YSYEKL. The CDR3 loop spans 14 amino acids. V was trimmed by 0 bases and J by 6 bases, leaving 9 bases between them. CDR3 DNA sequence: TGCGCCAGCAGCCAAGACAATTCAGGAAACATTCAGTACTTC. It codes for CASSQDNSGNIQYF.

As for this clone: This CDR3 is also generated by other DNA sequences in the sample. This chain uses TRBV2 with TRBJ1-2, with TRBD1 matching 7 bases. The CDR3 has 14 residues. V gave up 0 bases and J gave up 4 bases; unmatched junction bases: 2. Germline V gene lookup returns CDR1 SNHLY and CDR2 FYNNEI. This CDR3 is CASSEAGTAYGYTF. The CDR3 region has the DNA TGTGCCAGCAGTGAAGCGGGGACAGCCTATGGCTACACCTTC.

The genes are TRBV7-2 and TRBJ1-2; 8 bases line up with TRBD1. V gave up 5 bases and J gave up 7 bases; unmatched junction bases: 9. CDR1 and CDR2 (germline): SGHTA, FQGNSA. This CDR3 region has 14 residues. CDR3 in amino acids: CASSPRGQGGGYTF. Written as DNA, the CDR3 is TGTGCCAGCAGCCCCCGCGGACAGGGCGGTGGCTACACCTTC.

V and J are TRBV2 and TRBJ2-5; D gene unclear. The germline V gene encodes CDR1 SNHLY and CDR2 FYNNEI. V was cut by 5 bases and J by 5 bases, with 12 bases left in between. The CDR3 spans 13 residues. CDR3 nucleotides: TGTGCCAGCAGTATGGAATCACTGGAGACCCAGTACTTC. It yields the protein CASSMESLETQYF. Full variable domain (rest looked up from reference TRBV2 and TRBJ2-5): EPEVTQTPSHQVTQMGQEVILRCVPISNHLYFYWYRQILGQKVEFLVSFYNNEISEKSEIFDDQFSVERPDGSNFTLKIRSTKLEDSAMYFCASSMESLETQYFGPGTRLLVL.

This chain joins TRBV25-1 and TRBJ1-1; TRBD1 might be the D (5 bases). V lost 1 base and J lost 5, with 14 bases in between. CDR1 is MGHDK and CDR2 is SYGVNS in the germline V gene. The CDR3 contains 15 residues. In DNA, the CDR3 is TGTGCCAGCAGTGAATCACCGAGGGGCTTGACTGAAGCTTTCTTT. It is translated as CASSESPRGLTEAFF.

This clone was picked up one time. V is TRBV6-6 and J is TRBJ1-6; D gene ambiguous. The CDR3 has 14 amino acids. CDR1 and CDR2 from the germline V gene are MNHNY and SVGAGI (reference sequence). Deletions cut 4 bases from V and 7 bases from J, with 11 bases between. The CDR3 DNA sequence: TGTGCCAGCAGTTTAGATTTAAGCAATTCACCCCTCCACTTT. Translated: CASSLDLSNSPLHF.

V is TRBV7-9 and J is TRBJ2-4; 8 nucleotides match TRBD1. The junction had 6 bases not matched to a gene; V was cut back by 5 bases and J by 0 bases. Germline-derived CDR1 and CDR2 are SEHNR and FQNEAQ (reference sequence). This CDR3 region has 16 residues. As DNA, the CDR3 is TGTGCCAGCAGCCTTGGACAGGGTTTAGCCAAAAACATTCAGTACTTC. Translated: CASSLGQGLAKNIQYF.

The V call is TRBV6-4, the J call TRBJ2-7; 8 bases fit TRBD1. V dropped 4 bases and J dropped 1; count of bases not matched to a gene: 6. The germline CDR1 and CDR2 sequences are MRHNA and SNTAGT. The CDR3 totals 15 residues. CDR3 sequence: CASSGLTGGSYEQYF. CDR3 nucleotide sequence: TGTGCCAGCAGTGGCCTTACAGGGGGGTCCTACGAGCAGTACTTC.

The chain has TRBV10-2 and TRBJ1-4; the D is unclear. The CDR3 loop spans 14 amino acids. The V gene lost 2 bases and the J gene lost 8 bases, with 12 bases spanning the gap. Germline V gene data show CDR1 as WSHSY and CDR2 as SAAADI. The CDR3 loop reads CASSEGHVKEKLFF. The CDR3 DNA reads as TGCGCCAGCAGTGAGGGTCACGTTAAAGAAAAACTGTTTTTT.

About this clone: A junction end diverges from the germline sequence, so it may reflect a read error. V usage is TRBV2 and J usage is TRBJ2-4; 8 bases agree with TRBD1. Germline V CDR1 and CDR2: SNHLY, FYNNEI. The CDR3 runs 15 residues. DNA of the CDR3: TGTGCCGGCAGGGGGCGCGAGCTAGACAAAAACATTCAGTACTTC. It is translated as CAGRGRELDKNIQYF.